The rows below give T cell receptor beta chains drawn from one sample of a study of early T cells in non-severe SARS-CoV-2 infection. TCRdb reanalysed the 5' RACE reads using MiXCR and keeps one entry per CDR3 protein. Altogether about 50,000 distinct CDR3 sequences are present, roughly a tenth being singletons, with the ten largest covering 6.5%. The sequenced sample was whole blood. The receptor set was obtained from an adult who was a healthcare worker with PCR-confirmed SARS-CoV-2 infection or an uninfected control (not recorded which). CDR3s include the opening cysteine and the closing phenylalanine or tryptophan. A D gene is named only where the DNA matches it firmly.

TRBD1	TRBV25-1	CASTLRGTGETQYF
-	TRBV5-1	CASSPEGVRYGYTF
TRBD2	TRBV6-2/TRBV6-3	CASSYPPGLAGSTDTQYF
TRBD2	TRBV7-3	CASSPTSGAYNEQFF
TRBD1	TRBV19	CASAPGQGSGKLFF
TRBD1	TRBV18	CASSLRQGGDSPLHF
-	TRBV12-3/TRBV12-4	CASSLNSVGVHF
-	TRBV6-6	CASSYGAGLNSPLHF
-	TRBV3-1	CASSRLGMNGYTF
TRBD2	TRBV7-2	CASSLLSGAVAKNIQYF
-	TRBV7-2	CASSSNGAGDYGYTF
TRBD1	TRBV19	CASSGTGYMNTEAFF
TRBD2	TRBV7-9	CASGGLGPVTGELFF
-	TRBV29-1	CSVEDSTKRTDTQYF
TRBD2	TRBV12-3/TRBV12-4	CASSPLAGVGQETQYF
-	TRBV7-2	CASSSGPPLGNQPQHF
-	TRBV7-2	CASSVQGFGGDTQYF
-	TRBV7-3	CASSLFRGETDTGELFF
-	TRBV11-1	CASSRTRSILETQYF
-	TRBV12-3/TRBV12-4	CASSLATTDTQYF
-	TRBV5-1	CASSLDARQETQYF
-	TRBV3-1	CASSQSRQFISYEQYF
TRBD2	TRBV7-2	CASSLTSGQETQYF
TRBD1	TRBV7-8	CASSLGGQGAGELFF
TRBD2	TRBV7-3	CASSLGLAGTNEQFF
-	TRBV7-9	CASTLLQGSYEAFF
TRBD2	TRBV18	CASSGTSGIQETQYF
TRBD1	TRBV6-5	CASSYNRGYADTQYF
-	TRBV29-1	CSVEAPSAGAETQYF
TRBD2	TRBV10-3	CAISKRSGSYNEQFF
-	TRBV20-1	CSANGMASTDTQYF
-	TRBV13	CASSLQGSAEVFF
-	TRBV20-1	CSARSGASGANVLTF
-	TRBV6-1	CASRARGTGGWTQYF
-	TRBV7-2	CATNTEAFF
TRBD1	TRBV6-5	CASSSRTGHEKLFF
TRBD1	TRBV5-1	CASSRETGVTDTQYF
-	TRBV20-1	CSASSDPQTDIQYF
TRBD2	TRBV10-3	CAISERTSGNTDTQYF
-	TRBV20-1	CSANKWGTDTQYF
TRBD2	TRBV3-1	CASSPSGTSGRVSIQYF
TRBD1	TRBV5-4	CASSIDRGRTGELFF
-	TRBV7-2	CASSFRSYEQYF
-	TRBV10-3	CAISDQVRGANTEAFF
-	TRBV20-1	CSARPDTTNTEAFF
-	TRBV7-6	CASSSGPNYEQYF
-	TRBV3-1	CASSQGGPNTEAFF
-	TRBV6-1	CASSYIPGYQETQYF
-	TRBV24-1	CATSDSRAQFF
TRBD2	TRBV7-2	CASSSTSGRAYHEQYF
TRBD2	TRBV7-9	CASSPEGSGSSYEQYF
-	TRBV5-5	CASSLEPGAGNTIYF
-	TRBV29-1	CSVGDAGSYGYTF
-	TRBV20-1	CSASRGISTDTQYF
-	TRBV27	CASSLWNTGLYGYTF
TRBD1	TRBV20-1	CSALDRGTVNYGYTF
TRBD2	TRBV28	CASSSPAAGGRDEQFF
TRBD2	TRBV20-1	CSARAQREYYNEQFF
TRBD2	TRBV29-1	CSVRTSGRGNEQFF